This T cell receptor (beta chain) was captured by sequencing in a study of blood T cell repertoires in COVID-19. About the research overall: Whether acute or convalescent, the COVID-19 samples came from the United States, Italy and Spain. Sources were T cells, B-cell-depleted T cells, or PBMCs; the material itself was cDNA or gDNA.

Original methodology: Quantification of nucleated cells was approximated via reference gene primer amplification. Profiled with immunoSEQ multiplex PCR; TCRdb holds only in-frame clones, not every one. The V and J calls and clone size come from that table; D and trimming were worked out from the DNA. In the table there are around 89,000 clones, around 72% of which are singletons. Germline V lookup: CDR1 SGDLS, CDR2 YYNGEE. V shed 4 bases and J 6 bases; nucleotides not matched to a gene: 8. This CDR3 spans 16 amino acids. This chain connects TRBV9 to TRBJ2-1; 12 bases are shared with TRBD2. This TCR derives from a woman older than 75 with acute or convalescent COVID-19. The sequencing input was peripheral blood. CDR3 DNA: TGTGCCAGCAGCCCCCCCGGACTAGCGGGGCTCAATGAGCAGTTCTTC. Its protein product is CASSPPGLAGLNEQFF. The whole variable domain, remainder taken from reference TRBV9 and TRBJ2-1, is DSGVTQTPKHLITATGQRVTLRCSPRSGDLSVYWYQQSLDQGLQFLIQYYNGEERAKGNILERFSAQQFPDLHSELNLSSLELGDSALYFCASSPPGLAGLNEQFFGPGTRLTVL.